This TCR beta chain was sequenced in a study of long-term antiretroviral therapy in people with HIV. About the research overall: It was about a decade before the 2015 immediate-ART recommendation that the earliest samples were taken.

Overall study results and limits: Older ART regimens were possibly in use when the blood was collected between about 2003 and 2017. ART adherence, viral resistance and therapy changes were undocumented.

Germline lookup yields CDR1 MDHEN and CDR2 SYDVKM. The trim removed 5 bases at V and 4 bases at J, leaving 8 bases unmatched. The CDR3 covers 15 residues. Per donor, a minimum of one pre-ART and a minimum of two post-ART PBMC samples were available. Worth noting for this clone: Its specificity is not known.

An immunoSEQ assay, version v3.0, was performed at survey level. Sequenced by immunoSEQ multiplex PCR; TCRdb stores in-frame clones only, minus some. The data hold approximately 15,000 clones, with 88% observed a single time. The chain is built from TRBV28 and TRBJ2-5; 9 nucleotides align to TRBD2. Sequencing used unsorted PBMCs, obtained 6.9 years after starting antiretroviral therapy. The receptor's source is a man in his fifties or sixties with HIV. As DNA, the CDR3 is TGTGCCAGCAGTGCGCCGAGCGGGAGGATAGAGACCCAGTACTTC. Amino acids: CASSAPSGRIETQYF. The variable domain in full, with the rest retrieved from reference TRBV28 and TRBJ2-5, is DVKVTQSSRYLVKRTGEKVFLECVQDMDHENMFWYRQDPGLGLRLIYFSYDVKMKEKGDIPEGYSVSREKKERFSLILESASTNQTSMYLCASSAPSGRIETQYFGPGTRLLVL.